What follows describes a single TCR beta chain. This clone was picked up one time. The specificity of this receptor is unknown. Relative to the germline gene, one junction end is altered; a read error may explain this. This sample was taken from a study of beta chain features in type 1 diabetes (dated by TCRdb to the late 2010s). Broadly, across the study: Patients and healthy donors did not differ in mean age, gender distribution, total cell number or subset yield. Across all samples, roughly 110,000,000 sorted cells were examined, and cell number per subset correlated strongly with RNA yield. In the study, recently diagnosed type 1 diabetes patients and matched healthy donors were compared on the TCRB repertoires of their sorted circulating CD4+ T cell subsets. Whereas all 30 or so donors provided naive and central memory subsets, regulatory and stem cell-like memory subsets were isolated from just 8 patients and about 8 healthy donors.

All of the isolated RNA was reverse transcribed with the High Capacity cDNA Reverse Transcription Kit, so expressed TCRB transcripts were sequenced. Deep immunoSEQ sequencing was applied to naive, central memory and regulatory T cell samples, giving an average of around 3.8 million total reads per sample. Sorted cells were lysed in RLT buffer and RNA was extracted with DNase-treated RNeasy Micro or Mini kits, depending on cell number. To prevent cross-contamination, every cell subset was processed on its own, while patient and healthy donor samples were processed together. TCRB sequences were amplified from cDNA with the immunoSEQ multiplex PCR, producing 87-bp fragments spanning the CDR3 region. Amplicons were sequenced on the Illumina HiSeq platform. The authors processed their data as follows. Synthetic template baselines were used to correct PCR bias computationally, reads within Hamming distance 2 were collapsed, and singletons that could not be merged were discarded. By aligning reads against IMGT, V, D and J genes, CDR3 length, and insertions or deletions at six rearrangement sites were assigned. Clonotype counts were normalized to sorted cell number within each subset before computing true diversity and Gini coefficients with the tcR R package. The overlap coefficient, calculated on TCRB nucleotide sequences, was used to measure repertoire sharing. Out-of-frame TCRB sequences from naive cells were analyzed to stand in for the pre-selection repertoire. TCRdb mirrors the immuneACCESS table, restricted to in-frame sequences. Some clones are absent from its copies; in checked studies, under half trace to an unresolved V gene, and the reason for the others is unknown. V and J calls plus clone size are reproduced from that table; the DNA served to infer D and trimming. The sample yields approximately 250,000 clones; 24% were counted once. Of the sample, 0.012% falls within the top ten clones.

The CDR3 spans 16 residues, from the cysteine through the phenylalanine. The CDR3 DNA has 48 bases and is translated from base 1. The germline V gene encodes CDR1 SGDLS and CDR2 YYNGEE. Each donor gave one peripheral blood draw, roughly 120 mL on average, collected into heparinised tubes. A BD FACSAria II and a panel including CD45RO, CCR7, CD25, CD127, CD95 and CD27 were used to sort naive, central memory, regulatory and stem cell-like memory CD4+ T cells. A purity above 98% was achieved for all sorted populations. PBMCs were isolated right away by Lymphoprep density gradient centrifugation and were stained directly, without culture. So that batch effects would be minimized, each experiment stained and sorted samples in pairs, pairing one healthy donor with one patient. What the authors observed across the whole study: Because the HLA sub-analyses included only small numbers of individuals, any influence of HLA type on TCRB rearrangement was left unresolved. Because cDNA was sequenced instead of genomic DNA, highly expressing activated cells could be over-represented, though the groups showed no difference in activation or CD3 levels. Type 1 diabetes patients showed a moderate but significant shortening of TCRB CDR3 length in all four CD4+ subsets. Naive, central memory and regulatory TCRB repertoires appeared more similar among patients than among healthy donors. PCR may preferentially amplify shorter templates, but because patient and control samples were amplified and corrected together, any resulting skew would affect both groups equally. At VDJ recombination sites, patients with type 1 diabetes made fewer insertions and deleted more nucleotides, a pattern implying thymic rearrangement abnormalities.

The chain uses TRBV9 and TRBJ2-6; the D gene remains uncertain. Sequences were obtained from naive CD4+ T cells from blood. What the cell subset or site label conveys for this sample: true naive CD4+ T cells. The TCR was taken from a woman aged 25 to 45 with type 1 diabetes. The nucleotide sequence is TGTGCCAGCAGCGTAGGGCACGACTCTGAGGCCAACGTCCTGACTTTC. The resulting protein is CASSVGHDSEANVLTF. The full variable domain, completed from the reference TRBV9 and TRBJ2-6 proteins outside the CDR3, reads DSGVTQTPKHLITATGQRVTLRCSPRSGDLSVYWYQQSLDQGLQFLIQYYNGEERAKGNILERFSAQQFPDLHSELNLSSLELGDSALYFCASSVGHDSEANVLTFGAGSRLTVL.